The T cell receptor beta chain described here comes from a study of a mutant IDH1 vaccine in newly diagnosed glioma. Overall study: Once 4-6 weeks had passed after radiotherapy alone, vaccination started, or it started with temozolomide cycles. Patients got radiotherapy, temozolomide, or both beforehand, and most got both.

About this clone: The target antigen is unknown.

Profiled with immunoSEQ multiplex PCR; TCRdb holds only in-frame clones, not every one. The table records around 40,000 clones, around 84% of them present only once. Time point described: week 11, during vaccination. The vaccine gave 300 ug of a 20-mer mutant IDH1 peptide subcutaneously per dose. Trimming stripped 6 bases from V and 1 base from J, with 9 bases between. CDR1 is SQVTM and CDR2 is ANQGSEA in the germline V gene. The CDR3 is made up of 12 amino acids. General study points: Pseudoprogression showed no apparent link to changes in top peripheral T cell clonotypes.

The receptor's source is a man aged 40-49 years with glioma. This chain uses TRBV29-1 with TRBJ1-1; D is perhaps TRBD1 (5 bases). The sequencing used PBMCs, collected from a glioma patient whose treatment included an IDH1 peptide vaccine. The CDR3 reads CSVGRGNTEAFF. CDR3 sequence (DNA): TGCAGCGTGGGACGGGGGAACACTGAAGCTTTCTTT.